This passage covers 25 T cell receptor beta chains from one sample sequenced in a study of cytomegalovirus exposure and HLA in healthy donors. The study ran its PCR with 60 Vbeta and 13 Jbeta primers. Produced via immunoSEQ multiplex PCR; TCRdb's table is partial and in-frame only. The sample records about 73,000 clones, over 70% being singletons. Sequenced material: PBMCs. All receptors come from a man aged 65 to 79 in good health and CMV-seronegative.

In its sample, this clone was seen a few times. The rearrangement joins TRBV6-1 to TRBJ2-2; 9 nucleotides agree with TRBD1. Unmatched junction bases numbered 8, after V lost 4 bases and J lost 5 bases. This CDR3 region has 16 residues. Germline values: CDR1 MNHNS, CDR2 SASEGT. CDR3 amino acids: CASSGIQGAGTGELFF. The CDR3, as DNA: TGTGCCAGCAGTGGGATACAGGGGGCAGGGACCGGGGAGCTGTTTTTT.

V usage is TRBV6-1 and J usage is TRBJ1-4; D gene unclear. CDR1 and CDR2 (germline): MNHNS, SASEGT. CDR3 length: 14 residues. V gave up 8 bases and J gave up 3 bases, with 13 bases separating them. Here the CDR3 DNA reads TGTGCCAGCTGCCCCGGGAGGGCTAATGAAAAACTGTTTTTT. Protein: CASCPGRANEKLFF.

The genes are TRBV5-5 and TRBJ2-1, with 7 bases that match TRBD1. CDR1 and CDR2 (germline): SGHKS, YYEKEE (reference sequence). V gave up 2 bases and J gave up 7 bases; unmatched junction bases: 6. The length of the CDR3 is 14 residues. The CDR3 coding sequence is TGTGCCAGCAGCTTAATGAGGGGGCCAAATGAGCAGTTCTTC. Its protein is CASSLMRGPNEQFF.

The chain uses TRBV30 and TRBJ2-7; maybe TRBD2 (7 bases). Germline loops: CDR1 GTSNPN, CDR2 SVGIG (reference sequence). V lost 3 bases and J 4 bases, leaving 13 bases between the germline ends. There are 13 residues in the CDR3. The CDR3 loop reads CAWSPGGRYEQYF. The CDR3 bases are TGTGCCTGGAGCCCCGGGGGGCGATACGAGCAGTACTTC. Full variable domain (missing parts from reference TRBV30 and TRBJ2-7): SQTIHQWPATLVQPVGSPLSLECTVEGTSNPNLYWYRQAAGRGLQLLFYSVGIGQISSEVPQNLSASRPQDRQFILSSKKLLLSDSGFYLCAWSPGGRYEQYFGPGTRLTVT.

The chain links TRBV9 to TRBJ2-1, with 11 bases identical to TRBD2. The CDR3 spans 20 residues. Germline assignment: CDR1 SGDLS and CDR2 YYNGEE. After removal of 2 bases from V and 3 bases from J, the junction contained 16 bases not matched to a gene. The CDR3 bases are TGTGCCAGCAGCGTCAGTTGGGTAGCTAGCGGGGGGACTCACTACAATGAGCAGTTCTTC. Its translation: CASSVSWVASGGTHYNEQFF. Using reference TRBV9 and TRBJ2-1 for the parts outside the CDR3, the full variable domain is DSGVTQTPKHLITATGQRVTLRCSPRSGDLSVYWYQQSLDQGLQFLIQYYNGEERAKGNILERFSAQQFPDLHSELNLSSLELGDSALYFCASSVSWVASGGTHYNEQFFGPGTRLTVL.

The V and J genes are TRBV19 and TRBJ2-7, with D tentatively TRBD1 (6 bases). The CDR3 totals 14 residues. Germline V gene data show CDR1 as LNHDA and CDR2 as SQIVND (reference sequence). Between the trimmed V and J ends, which lost 5 bases and 4 bases, there was a span of 15 bases. As DNA, the CDR3 is TGTGCCAGTAGTCTCAACAAGGACAGTTACGAGCAGTACTTC. The encoded protein is CASSLNKDSYEQYF.

This clone occurred once. This sample also contains other DNA sequences that code for the same CDR3. The chain's CDR3 is CASSITRGSGANVLTF. As DNA, the CDR3 is TGTGCCAGTAGTATAACCCGGGGGTCTGGGGCCAACGTCCTGACTTTC. The chain carries TRBV19 and TRBJ2-6; weak D call: TRBD2 (6 bases). The CDR3 sequence is 16 residues long. Germline CDR1 LNHDA, CDR2 SQIVND (reference sequence). The V end lost 2 bases, the J end lost 1 base, and 9 bases lay between the germline ends.

This clone was seen only once. One junction end does not reproduce the germline sequence, and a read error may be involved. This chain connects TRBV7-9 to TRBJ1-1, with TRBD1 identical over 9 bases. CDR1 is SEHNR and CDR2 is FQNEAQ in the germline V gene (reference sequence). The CDR3 sequence is 13 residues long. CDR3 sequence reads: CSSSWTGDTEAFF. The CDR3 nucleotides are TGTTCCAGCAGCTGGACAGGGGACACTGAAGCTTTCTTT.

There are a few counts of this clone. The chain employs TRBV5-1 and TRBJ2-7, with 8 nucleotides matching TRBD1. The CDR3 is 15 residues long. Germline CDR1 reads SGHRS; CDR2 reads YFSETQ. J gave up 2 bases and V 3 bases, and 7 bases lay outside the gene matches. In DNA form, the CDR3 reads TGCGCCAGCAGCTCGGGACAGGCGGGAACCTACGAGCAGTACTTC. It yields the protein CASSSGQAGTYEQYF. Full variable domain (remainder filled in from reference TRBV5-1 and TRBJ2-7): KAGVTQTPRYLIKTRGQQVTLSCSPISGHRSVSWYQQTPGQGLQFLFEYFSETQRNKGNFPGRFSGRQFSNSRSEMNVSTLELGDSALYLCASSSGQAGTYEQYFGPGTRLTVT.

V usage is TRBV13 and J usage is TRBJ2-5, with 8 positions matching TRBD1. The DNA matches TRBJ2-7 better at its end, which makes the J call doubtful. Germline CDR1 PRHDT, CDR2 FYEKMQ (reference sequence). The CDR3 contains 17 residues. CDR3 protein: CASSVSPGQVSSYEQYF. DNA of the CDR3: TGTGCCAGCAGCGTCTCCCCGGGACAGGTTAGCTCCTACGAGCAGTACTTC.

The chain joins TRBV7-2 to TRBJ2-7, with TRBD2 matching over 9 bases. With V trimmed by 5 bases and J by 3 bases, 11 bases remained unmatched. Germline loops: CDR1 SGHTA, CDR2 FQGNSA. CDR3 length equals 16 residues. CDR3 amino acids: CASSPYDSGRFYEQYF. For the CDR3, the DNA is TGTGCCAGCAGCCCGTATGATAGCGGGAGATTCTACGAGCAGTACTTC. Based on the CDR3 plus reference TRBV7-2 and TRBJ2-7, the full variable domain is GAGVSQSPSNKVTEKGKDVELRCDPISGHTALYWYRQSLGQGLEFLIYFQGNSAPDKSGLPSDRFSAERTGGSVSTLTIQRTQQEDSAVYLCASSPYDSGRFYEQYFGPGTRLTVT.

The chain links TRBV5-1 to TRBJ2-5, with D hard to call. The J call is uncertain, as TRBJ2-7 better fits the DNA end. The CDR3 spans 14 residues. Looked up from germline, CDR1 is SGHRS and CDR2 is YFSETQ. The CDR3 loop reads CASSFEPSSYEQYF. Written as DNA, the CDR3 is TGCGCCAGCAGCTTCGAGCCGAGCTCCTACGAGCAGTACTTC.

The J gene is TRBJ2-5, the V gene TRBV7-9; D is uncertain. Germline-derived CDR1 and CDR2 are SEHNR and FQNEAQ (reference sequence). The CDR3 totals 13 residues. Trimming pared 2 bases from V and 5 bases from J, leaving 9 bases between. CDR3 coding DNA: TGTGCCAGCAGCTTACCCCCCGGGGAGACCCAGTACTTC. This gives the protein CASSLPPGETQYF. The complete variable domain, with remaining parts taken from reference TRBV7-9 and TRBJ2-5, reads DTGVSQNPRHKITKRGQNVTFRCDPISEHNRLYWYRQTLGQGPEFLTYFQNEAQLEKSRLLSDRFSAERPKGSFSTLEIQRTEQGDSAMYLCASSLPPGETQYFGPGTRLLVL.

This chain uses TRBV7-9 with TRBJ1-4, with D maybe TRBD1 (6 bases). Germline loops: CDR1 SEHNR, CDR2 FQNEAQ (reference sequence). This CDR3 comprises 14 residues. Trimming pared 10 bases from V and 5 bases from J, leaving 17 bases between. CDR3 residues: CAINSDRGNEKLFF. In nucleotides, the CDR3 is TGTGCCATCAACTCGGACAGAGGGAATGAAAAACTGTTTTTT.

The chain employs TRBV6-5 and TRBJ1-1, with D maybe TRBD1 (6 bases). Germline V gene data show CDR1 as MNHEY and CDR2 as SVGAGI. Trimming took 7 bases from V and 6 from J, leaving 18 bases between them. The CDR3 consists of 14 residues. The CDR3 DNA reads as TGTGCCAGCATCAATAGGGGGGGTCGCGCTGAAGCTTTCTTT. It yields the protein CASINRGGRAEAFF.

Of note for this clone: The junction departs from germline at one end; a sequencing error may be responsible. The genes are TRBV6-1 and TRBJ2-6; TRBD1 might be the D (5 bases). Germline V gene lookup returns CDR1 MNHNS and CDR2 SASEGT. The CDR3 consists of 17 residues. Here the CDR3 DNA reads TGTGCCAGCAGTGACTTGGACCCCCGCTCTGGGGCCGACGTCCTGACTTTC. This translates into CASSDLDPRSGADVLTF.

The gene calls are TRBV27 and TRBJ2-2; TRBD1 is a possible D gene (5 bases). CDR1 and CDR2 (germline): MNHEY, SMNVEV (reference sequence). The V end was cut by 4 bases, the J end by 4 bases, with 13 bases between. The CDR3 consists of 15 residues. This chain's CDR3 is CASSSTQQGTGELFF. The CDR3 DNA is TGTGCCAGCAGTTCGACACAGCAGGGCACCGGGGAGCTGTTTTTT.

The chain employs TRBV7-2 and TRBJ2-7; no clear D. This CDR3 is built from 14 residues. V was trimmed by 1 base and J by 1 base, leaving 8 bases between them. Germline CDR1 SGHTA, CDR2 FQGNSA. The CDR3 sequence: CASSLGGYSYEQYF. CDR3 nucleotide sequence: TGTGCCAGCAGCTTAGGAGGCTATTCCTACGAGCAGTACTTC.

The rearrangement joins TRBV7-9 to TRBJ2-7; tentatively, D is TRBD1 (5 bases). Per the germline V gene, CDR1 is SEHNR and CDR2 is FQNEAQ (reference sequence). The V and J ends lost 4 bases and 3 bases respectively, with 13 bases between them. The CDR3 spans 14 residues. The CDR3 reads CASSSLGQIYEQYF. The CDR3 DNA sequence: TGTGCCAGCAGCTCACTCGGACAAATCTACGAGCAGTACTTC.

J is TRBJ2-7 and V is TRBV10-3; 9 nucleotides line up with TRBD1. Germline V gene lookup returns CDR1 ENHRY and CDR2 SYGVKD. This CDR3 spans 16 amino acids. V shed 3 bases and J 1 base; nucleotides not matched to a gene: 7. The CDR3 DNA follows: TGTGCCATCAGTGATCCCGGGACAGGGTCATCCTACGAGCAGTACTTC. Translating it yields CAISDPGTGSSYEQYF.

The J gene is TRBJ2-3, the V gene TRBV30, with 12 bases that match TRBD2. Trimming cost V 4 bases and J 3 bases; bases outside gene matches: 8. In germline, CDR1 is GTSNPN, CDR2 SVGIG (reference sequence). This CDR3 region has 16 residues. For the CDR3, the DNA is TGTGCCTGGACCCTCGGACTAGCGGGAATGACAGATACGCAGTATTTT. It encodes CAWTLGLAGMTDTQYF.

The chain links TRBV27 to TRBJ1-2; 9 positions agree with TRBD1. The CDR3 has 14 amino acids. V was pared by 6 bases and J by 2 bases, with 4 bases of the junction left unmatched. Germline assignment: CDR1 MNHEY and CDR2 SMNVEV (reference sequence). DNA of the CDR3: TGTGCCAGCAGCGGGACAGGGAACAACTATGGCTACACCTTC. It translates to CASSGTGNNYGYTF.

V gene TRBV10-3 combines with J gene TRBJ1-2; a possible D gene is TRBD1 (6 bases). Per the germline V gene, CDR1 is ENHRY and CDR2 is SYGVKD. With 3 bases removed from V and 3 bases from J, the gap between germline ends came to 8 bases. The CDR3 has 13 amino acids. The CDR3 nucleotides are TGTGCCATCAGTGATCAGGGGTACTATGGCTACACCTTC. Residues: CAISDQGYYGYTF.

The CDR3 loop reads CASSSSGTGVGEQYF. The CDR3 region has the DNA TGTGCCAGCAGCTCATCCGGGACAGGGGTGGGGGAGCAGTACTTC. This chain uses TRBV5-5 with TRBJ2-7; 10 nucleotides align to TRBD1. The CDR3 contains 15 residues. The ends lost 3 bases at V and 7 bases at J; junction bases unmatched: 10. The germline gives CDR1 SGHKS, CDR2 YYEKEE (reference sequence).

The chain has TRBV11-2 and TRBJ2-3, with D tentatively TRBD2 (7 bases). Germline V CDR1 and CDR2: SGHAT, FQNNGV. The CDR3 is 17 amino acids. The V and J ends lost 5 bases and 6 bases respectively, with 24 bases between them. The CDR3 reads CASSDMGGPNTRDTQYF. Here the CDR3 DNA reads TGTGCCAGCAGCGACATGGGGGGGCCAAACACTCGGGATACGCAGTATTTT. The whole variable domain, remainder taken from reference TRBV11-2 and TRBJ2-3, is EAGVAQSPRYKIIEKRQSVAFWCNPISGHATLYWYQQILGQGPKLLIQFQNNGVVDDSQLPKDRFSAERLKGVDSTLKIQPAKLEDSAVYLCASSDMGGPNTRDTQYFGPGTRLTVL.